The clone carrying this T cell receptor beta chain appeared once. Its target is unknown. The treatment denotes: oral pan-JAK inhibitor, 5-10 mg twice daily. Lesional scalp punch biopsies and peripheral blood were collected from alopecia areata patients. The authors sorted CD4+ and CD8+ T cells from PBMCs. The data are from a study of CD8+ T cells in alopecia areata. Findings of the study overall: Within the top 100, expanded CD8+ clones significantly decreased with tofacitinib, as did scalp clonality.

From germline, CDR1 is MNHEY and CDR2 SMNVEV (reference sequence). The V end was cut by 2 bases, the J end by 3 bases, with 13 bases between. The CDR3 length is 15 residues. Extracted from the samples, RNA was reverse transcribed into cDNA to serve as the sequencing template. Repertoires were generated with immunoSEQ multiplex PCR, while TCRdb's copy carries only in-frame clones and drops some. The table shows 85,000 to 110,000 clones, with over 75% occurring only once. The receptor was isolated from a human donor with alopecia areata. The rearrangement joins TRBV27 to TRBJ1-1; no reliable D call. The starting material was CD8+ T cells sorted from blood, obtained between weeks 30 and 35, from a patient treated with tofacitinib. Here the CDR3 DNA reads TGTGCCAGCAGTTTAATAAGGTCGGCGCACACTGAAGCTTTCTTT. This encodes CASSLIRSAHTEAFF.